One and the same sample provided the 20 T cell receptor beta chains below, sequenced in a study of OX40 agonist ivuxolimab in advanced cancers. The repertoire was sequenced with immunoSEQ multiplex PCR; TCRdb's copy has only in-frame clones and lacks some. The data hold 60,000 to 100,000 clones, with around 92% observed a single time. The material sequenced was CD4+ or CD8+ T cells sorted from blood, taken in a trial of the OX40 agonist ivuxolimab. These receptors originate from an adult with an advanced solid tumor such as melanoma, head and neck, liver or kidney cancer.

The gene calls are TRBV7-2 and TRBJ1-1, with no clear D. V lost 2 bases and J lost 0, with 10 bases in between. The CDR3 runs to 15 residues. The germline CDR1 and CDR2 sequences are SGHTA and FQGNSA. DNA of the CDR3: TGTGCCAGCAGCTTAAATGGAGGACTGAACACTGAAGCTTTCTTT. It yields the protein CASSLNGGLNTEAFF.

The rearrangement uses TRBV7-2 and TRBJ1-2, with D perhaps matching TRBD1 (5 bases). Germline V gene lookup returns CDR1 SGHTA and CDR2 FQGNSA. The V and J ends lost 2 bases and 7 bases respectively, with 11 bases between them. CDR3 length: 13 residues. This CDR3 is CASSLLQGLGYTF. The CDR3 region has the DNA TGTGCCAGCAGCTTACTGCAGGGCCTTGGCTACACCTTC.

This chain uses TRBV19 with TRBJ1-5; D is perhaps TRBD1 (6 bases). From germline, CDR1 is LNHDA and CDR2 SQIVND (reference sequence). Trimming removed 5 bases at V and 5 bases at J, with 28 bases between. The CDR3 is 19 residues long. The CDR3 is CASSLNRDRLAIAHQPQHF. The CDR3 DNA follows: TGTGCCAGTAGTTTAAACAGGGACCGTCTAGCCATCGCCCATCAGCCCCAGCATTTT.

V gene TRBV28 combines with J gene TRBJ1-5; a possible D gene is TRBD1 (6 bases). Trimming stripped 5 bases from V and 3 bases from J, with 11 bases between. The CDR3 extends over 14 amino acids. The germline CDR1 and CDR2 sequences are MDHEN and SYDVKM. DNA for the CDR3: TGTGCCAGCAGTCCCAGGGGAGACAATCAGCCCCAGCATTTT. This codes for CASSPRGDNQPQHF.

The V gene is TRBV7-2, the J gene TRBJ2-1, with 7 nucleotides matching TRBD2. The CDR3 is 15 residues long. Trimming removed 5 bases from V and 5 bases from J; junction bases left unmatched: 9. In germline, CDR1 is SGHTA, CDR2 FQGNSA. DNA of the CDR3: TGTGCCAGCAGCGACTCGGGACTACAGGACAATGAGCAGTTCTTC. Its protein is CASSDSGLQDNEQFF.

The chain is built from TRBV28 and TRBJ2-7; 8 nucleotides match TRBD1. This CDR3 contains 18 residues. J gave up 4 bases and V 6 bases, and 20 bases lay outside the gene matches. Germline CDR1 and CDR2: MDHEN and SYDVKM. The CDR3 here is CASRGQGAGPRSLYEQYF. DNA for the CDR3: TGTGCCAGCAGAGGACAGGGAGCAGGGCCACGGTCGTTATACGAGCAGTACTTC. Together with reference TRBV28 and TRBJ2-7, the CDR3 gives the full variable domain: DVKVTQSSRYLVKRTGEKVFLECVQDMDHENMFWYRQDPGLGLRLIYFSYDVKMKEKGDIPEGYSVSREKKERFSLILESASTNQTSMYLCASRGQGAGPRSLYEQYFGPGTRLTVT.

CDR3 residues: CASSRGPGDGELFF. The CDR3 nucleotides read TGTGCCAGCAGTCGAGGGCCAGGGGACGGGGAGCTGTTTTTT. The J gene is TRBJ2-2, the V gene TRBV6-6; perhaps TRBD1 as D (6 bases). V gave up 5 bases and J gave up 7 bases, with 14 bases separating them. Germline CDR1 and CDR2: MNHNY and SVGAGI (reference sequence). This CDR3 comprises 14 residues.

This sequence joins TRBV9 and TRBJ2-1; 13 bases map to TRBD2. CDR3 length equals 15 residues. The V gene end was trimmed by 0 bases and the J gene end by 7 bases; junction bases not matched to a gene: 1. From germline, CDR1 is SGDLS and CDR2 YYNGEE. CDR3 coding DNA: TGTGCCAGCAGCGTAGGGACTAGCGGGAGTAATGAGCAGTTCTTC. Translating it yields CASSVGTSGSNEQFF.

J is TRBJ2-1 and V is TRBV5-4; no firm D call. The CDR3 contains 12 residues. The V gene lost 1 base and the J gene lost 12 bases, with 11 bases spanning the gap. Germline V lookup: CDR1 SGHNT, CDR2 YYREEE (reference sequence). CDR3 sequence reads: CASSLNNARQFF. The CDR3 DNA reads TGTGCCAGCAGCTTGAACAATGCAAGGCAGTTCTTC.

The chain combines TRBV19 with TRBJ2-3; perhaps TRBD2 as D (6 bases). Germline CDR1 and CDR2: LNHDA and SQIVND (reference sequence). The length of the CDR3 is 14 residues. The germline V and J ends were trimmed by 6 bases and 3 bases, with 13 bases remaining between them. In nucleotides, the CDR3 is TGTGCCAGTAGACGGGACTTCCTGACAGATACGCAGTATTTT. Translating it yields CASRRDFLTDTQYF.

The CDR3, as DNA: TGTGCCAGCAGTTTAGGCCAGGCGAGCTCTGGAAACACCATATATTTT. As protein: CASSLGQASSGNTIYF. This rearrangement joins TRBV6-5 to TRBJ1-3; D gene unclear. Germline lookup yields CDR1 MNHEY and CDR2 SVGAGI. The CDR3 has 16 residues. The V end was cut by 4 bases, the J end by 0 bases, with 13 bases between.

The table lists this clone with a count of one. The rearrangement uses TRBV7-3 and TRBJ2-3; 7 bases are shared with TRBD2. V lost 0 bases, J lost 2 bases, and 2 bases stayed unmatched. CDR1 and CDR2 from the germline V gene are SGHTA and FQGTGA. The CDR3 is made up of 15 amino acids. The CDR3 reads CASSLTGGYTDTQYF. The CDR3 nucleotides read TGTGCCAGCAGCTTAACGGGAGGGTACACAGATACGCAGTATTTT. Filled out from reference TRBV7-3 and TRBJ2-3, the complete variable domain reads GAGVSQTPSNKVTEKGKYVELRCDPISGHTALYWYRQSLGQGPEFLIYFQGTGAADDSGLPNDRFFAVRPEGSVSTLKIQRTERGDSAVYLCASSLTGGYTDTQYFGPGTRLTVL.

The chain has TRBV4-1 and TRBJ2-2, with 12 bases fitting TRBD1. The CDR3 spans 16 residues. Per the germline V gene, CDR1 is MGHRA and CDR2 is YSYEKL. V shed 6 bases and J 9 bases; nucleotides not matched to a gene: 11. CDR3 sequence: CASRPGTGGLIRELFF. The CDR3 DNA follows: TGCGCCAGCAGGCCAGGGACAGGGGGCCTAATCCGGGAGCTGTTTTTT.

The CDR3 region has the DNA TGTGCCAGCTCCCTCCAACAGGGGGGCAATGAGCAGTTCTTC. This encodes CASSLQQGGNEQFF. J is TRBJ2-1 and V is TRBV18; 8 bases line up with TRBD1. J lost 6 bases, V lost 6 bases, and 7 bases had no gene match. Germline CDR1 is KGHSH and CDR2 is LQKENI. The CDR3 consists of 14 residues.

The rearrangement links TRBV30 to TRBJ2-1; 12 bases match TRBD2. The CDR3 runs to 14 residues. V gave up 3 bases and J gave up 8 bases; unmatched junction bases: 5. The germline V gene encodes CDR1 GTSNPN and CDR2 SVGIG (reference sequence). CDR3 sequence reads: CAWSLAGGWDEQFF. The CDR3 DNA sequence: TGTGCCTGGAGCCTAGCGGGAGGGTGGGATGAGCAGTTCTTC.

This chain joins TRBV30 and TRBJ2-7, with TRBD1 matching 7 bases. The CDR3 runs 16 residues. From germline, CDR1 is GTSNPN and CDR2 SVGIG (reference sequence). V was pared by 3 bases and J by 2 bases, with 13 bases of the junction left unmatched. CDR3 region: CAWSNQRKQGTYEQYF. The CDR3, as DNA: TGTGCCTGGAGCAACCAGAGAAAACAGGGGACCTACGAGCAGTACTTC.

The genes are TRBV5-1 and TRBJ1-2; weak D call: TRBD1 (6 bases). V was trimmed by 2 bases and J by 3 bases, leaving 8 bases between them. Germline values: CDR1 SGHRS, CDR2 YFSETQ. This CDR3 has 13 residues. The CDR3 is CASSLRGDYGYTF. In DNA form, the CDR3 reads TGCGCCAGCAGCTTAAGGGGGGACTATGGCTACACCTTC.

The chain is built from TRBV6-6 and TRBJ1-2, with a tentative D call TRBD1 (6 bases). In germline, CDR1 is MNHNY, CDR2 SVGAGI (reference sequence). The CDR3 spans 11 residues. V was pared by 7 bases and J by 8 bases, with 11 bases between. CDR3 residues: CASTSTGGYTF. Written as DNA, the CDR3 is TGTGCCAGCACCAGTACAGGGGGCTACACCTTC.

This clone has a single count. The sample contains more than one DNA sequence encoding this CDR3. V is TRBV13 and J is TRBJ2-2, with 12 bases aligning to TRBD2. This CDR3 is 20 amino acids long. V lost 5 bases, J lost 1 base, and 14 bases stayed unmatched. The germline gives CDR1 PRHDT, CDR2 FYEKMQ (reference sequence). The CDR3 bases are TGTGCCAGCAGCCTTCCAGGACTAGCGGGACTGAATGTGAACACCGGGGAGCTGTTTTTT. The encoded protein is CASSLPGLAGLNVNTGELFF.

The chain combines TRBV30 with TRBJ2-7; D is unclear. Deletions cut 2 bases from V and 5 bases from J, with 16 bases between. CDR1 and CDR2 (germline): GTSNPN, SVGIG (reference sequence). The length of the CDR3 is 14 residues. The CDR3 spells CAWSYLSGVDEQYF. CDR3 coding DNA: TGTGCCTGGAGTTACCTGTCGGGTGTGGACGAGCAGTACTTC.